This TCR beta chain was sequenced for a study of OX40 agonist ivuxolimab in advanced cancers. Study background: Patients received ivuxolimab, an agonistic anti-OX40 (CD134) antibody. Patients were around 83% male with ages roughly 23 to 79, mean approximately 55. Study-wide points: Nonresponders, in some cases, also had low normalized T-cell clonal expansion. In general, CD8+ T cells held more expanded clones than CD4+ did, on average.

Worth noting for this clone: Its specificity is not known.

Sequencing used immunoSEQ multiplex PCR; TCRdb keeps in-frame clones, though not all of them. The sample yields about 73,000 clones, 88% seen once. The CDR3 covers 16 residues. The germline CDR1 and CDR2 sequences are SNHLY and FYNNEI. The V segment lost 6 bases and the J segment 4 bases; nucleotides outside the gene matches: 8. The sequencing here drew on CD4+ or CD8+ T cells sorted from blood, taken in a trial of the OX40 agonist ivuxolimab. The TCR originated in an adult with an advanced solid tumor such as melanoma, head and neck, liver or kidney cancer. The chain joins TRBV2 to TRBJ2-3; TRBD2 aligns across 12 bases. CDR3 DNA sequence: TGTGCCAGCAGGAAAGCTAGCGGGAGGGTTCCAGATACGCAGTATTTT. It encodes CASRKASGRVPDTQYF.